This T cell receptor beta chain is from a study of cytomegalovirus exposure and HLA in healthy donors. The PCR used 60 Vbeta and 13 Jbeta primers. Sequenced by immunoSEQ multiplex PCR; TCRdb stores in-frame clones only, minus some. Altogether about 97,000 clones are present, 81% being singletons, with the ten largest covering roughly 5%. The V gene lost 5 bases and the J gene lost 4 bases, with 20 bases spanning the gap. This CDR3 is built from 16 residues. Germline lookup yields CDR1 SGHAT and CDR2 FQNNGV. Sequencing was carried out using PBMCs. V gene TRBV11-2 combines with J gene TRBJ2-5; a possible D gene is TRBD1 (6 bases). This clonotype was obtained from a middle-aged man in good health and CMV-seropositive. CDR3 residues: CASSPIRGGSGETQYF. In DNA, the CDR3 is TGTGCCAGCAGCCCCATCAGGGGCGGGTCAGGAGAGACCCAGTACTTC. Filled out from reference TRBV11-2 and TRBJ2-5, the complete variable domain reads EAGVAQSPRYKIIEKRQSVAFWCNPISGHATLYWYQQILGQGPKLLIQFQNNGVVDDSQLPKDRFSAERLKGVDSTLKIQPAKLEDSAVYLCASSPIRGGSGETQYFGPGTRLLVL.